The 26 T cell receptor beta chains below were found in one sample sequenced in a study of T cells after posttransplantation cyclophosphamide. Assay used: immunoSEQ multiplex PCR; TCRdb lists only in-frame clones, some missing. The sample has more than 20,000 clones, none seen only once. Material: PBMCs. These receptors were taken from a man aged 45 to 65 in good health, CMV-negative, and a related stem cell transplant donor.

There are many counts of this clone. J is TRBJ2-7 and V is TRBV2; 12 positions match TRBD2. The CDR3 sequence is 15 residues long. V trimming: 10 bases; J trimming: 2 bases; junction bases outside the gene matches: 9. The germline V gene encodes CDR1 SNHLY and CDR2 FYNNEI. The CDR3, as DNA: TGTGCCACCACACTAGCGGGGGGCTACACCTACGAGCAGTACTTC. Translated, it gives CATTLAGGYTYEQYF.

At least ten counts were recorded for this clone. The rearrangement joins TRBV5-6 to TRBJ2-5, with no clear D. Trimming removed 4 bases at V and 3 bases at J, with 10 bases between. CDR1 and CDR2 from the germline V gene are SGHDT and YYEEEE. CDR3 length: 13 residues. The CDR3 DNA reads as TGTGCCAGCAGCCTCGTAAGCGAAGAGACCCAGTACTTC. Protein sequence: CASSLVSEETQYF.

The DNA for the CDR3 is TGTGCCAGCAGTTTATCGATAGCGGGGAACTCCTACGAGCAGTACTTC. The encoded protein is CASSLSIAGNSYEQYF. The genes are TRBV27 and TRBJ2-5, with 8 positions matching TRBD2. The J call may be mistaken, given a closer DNA end match to TRBJ2-7. The CDR3 totals 16 residues. Germline loops: CDR1 MNHEY, CDR2 SMNVEV (reference sequence).

This clone was seen at least ten times. V and J are TRBV6-6 and TRBJ2-7; D is undetermined. V lost 6 bases to trimming and J lost 4 bases, with 10 bases between them. CDR1 and CDR2 (germline): MNHNY, SVGAGI (reference sequence). This CDR3 has 12 residues. The CDR3 here is CASSQVRYEQYF. As DNA, the CDR3 is TGTGCCAGCAGCCAGGTTCGGTACGAGCAGTACTTC.

V gene TRBV28 combines with J gene TRBJ1-4, with D unresolved. CDR3 length: 15 residues. Trimming removed 6 bases from V and 0 bases from J, with 11 bases in between. The V gene's germline CDR1 is MDHEN and CDR2 SYDVKM. The DNA of the CDR3 is TGTGCCAGCAGCCCCTGGGCAGCAACTAATGAAAAACTGTTTTTT. Protein: CASSPWAATNEKLFF.

This clone has at least ten counts. The chain carries TRBV18 and TRBJ1-2; D is undetermined. The CDR3 sequence is 14 residues long. CDR1 is KGHSH and CDR2 is LQKENI in the germline V gene. Trimming took 1 base from V and 8 from J, leaving 14 bases between them. The CDR3 reads CASSPQLQNWGYTF. The CDR3 DNA follows: TGTGCCAGCTCACCACAGTTACAGAACTGGGGCTACACCTTC.

This clone has ten or more counts. The chain employs TRBV27 and TRBJ1-1; D uncertain. The CDR3 extends over 15 amino acids. Per germline, CDR1 MNHEY and CDR2 SMNVEV (reference sequence). Deletions cut 0 bases from V and 4 bases from J, with 12 bases between. Written as DNA, the CDR3 is TGTGCCAGCAGTTTATCTCCAGCCTCGGGCACTGAAGCTTTCTTT. This gives the protein CASSLSPASGTEAFF.

This clone was seen repeatedly, ten times or more. V usage is TRBV5-1 and J usage is TRBJ2-5; D is unresolved. V was shortened by 0 bases and J by 1 base, with 4 bases between the two germline ends. The germline V gene encodes CDR1 SGHRS and CDR2 YFSETQ. The CDR3 length is 13 residues. This CDR3 is CASSLAVQETQYF. CDR3 DNA: TGCGCCAGCAGCTTGGCTGTCCAAGAGACCCAGTACTTC.

This clone was seen many times. The genes are TRBV7-3 and TRBJ1-5, with 7 bases fitting TRBD1. The CDR3 totals 14 residues. Germline CDR1 is SGHTA and CDR2 is FQGTGA. The J segment lost 7 bases and the V segment lost 4 bases, leaving 7 bases of the junction unmatched. The CDR3: CASSYRGRRQPQHF. As DNA, the CDR3 is TGTGCCAGCAGCTACAGGGGAAGAAGGCAGCCCCAGCATTTT.

In this sample, this clone turned up many times. The gene calls are TRBV5-1 and TRBJ2-7; 8 bases agree with TRBD2. J was trimmed by 4 bases and V by 0 bases; bases with no gene match: 6. This CDR3 is built from 15 residues. The germline V gene has CDR1 SGHRS and CDR2 YFSETQ. CDR3 sequence (DNA): TGCGCCAGCAGCTTGGTTATAGCGGGGACATACGAGCAGTACTTC. Amino acid sequence: CASSLVIAGTYEQYF. Full variable domain (missing parts from reference TRBV5-1 and TRBJ2-7): KAGVTQTPRYLIKTRGQQVTLSCSPISGHRSVSWYQQTPGQGLQFLFEYFSETQRNKGNFPGRFSGRQFSNSRSEMNVSTLELGDSALYLCASSLVIAGTYEQYFGPGTRLTVT.

This clone was counted many times. The sample has other DNA sequences that encode this CDR3 too. This chain uses TRBV10-1 with TRBJ2-3, with 10 bases fitting TRBD2. Germline CDR1 reads WNHNN; CDR2 reads SYGVQD (reference sequence). V shed 3 bases, J shed 2 bases, and the junction held 2 bases outside the gene matches. The CDR3 totals 15 residues. CDR3 DNA: TGCGCCAGCAGTGACCTAGCGGGAGCCACAGATACGCAGTATTTT. Its translation is CASSDLAGATDTQYF.

This clone has only a few counts. The rearrangement uses TRBV4-2 and TRBJ2-5; 10 nucleotides line up with TRBD2. The end of the DNA fits TRBJ2-7 better, so the J call may be wrong. Germline lookup yields CDR1 LGHNA and CDR2 YNFKEQ. The CDR3 loop spans 17 amino acids. The CDR3 region is CASSQNNGLAEAYEQYF. The CDR3 region has the DNA TGTGCCAGCAGCCAAAACAACGGACTAGCGGAGGCCTACGAGCAGTACTTC.

This clone came up many times. The V gene is TRBV6-5, the J gene TRBJ2-1, with D perhaps TRBD2 (6 bases). The length of the CDR3 is 13 residues. Trimming stripped 1 base from V and 8 bases from J, with 9 bases between. Germline CDR1 MNHEY, CDR2 SVGAGI. This CDR3 reads CASSYYPGDEQFF. CDR3 sequence (DNA): TGTGCCAGCAGTTACTATCCGGGGGATGAGCAGTTCTTC.

This clone has only a few counts. The rearrangement joins TRBV2 to TRBJ2-5; D is uncertain. This CDR3 is 10 amino acids long. From germline, CDR1 is SNHLY and CDR2 FYNNEI. Trimming left V 9 bases short and J 7 bases short, with 9 bases between. Written as DNA, the CDR3 is TGTGCCAGTTACCTCGGGACCCAGTACTTC. It is translated as CASYLGTQYF.

This clone occurred a few times. The CDR3 loop reads CASSPQPTGAEQYF. In DNA, the CDR3 is TGTGCCAGCTCACCTCAGCCGACAGGGGCTGAGCAGTACTTC. The chain recombines TRBV18 with TRBJ2-5; 8 bases align to TRBD1. The CDR3 has 14 amino acids. The germline V gene has CDR1 KGHSH and CDR2 LQKENI. The junction had 11 bases not matched to a gene; V was cut back by 3 bases and J by 11 bases.

This clone was observed many times. This chain uses TRBV9 with TRBJ1-4; 9 bases map to TRBD1. The V and J ends lost 4 bases and 6 bases, in that order; junction bases with no gene match: 4. Germline CDR1 reads SGDLS; CDR2 reads YYNGEE. This CDR3 spans 14 amino acids. The CDR3 bases are TGTGCCAGCAGCTCCCGGACAGGGGATGAAAAACTGTTTTTT. Its protein product is CASSSRTGDEKLFF.

Many counts were recorded for this clone. V usage is TRBV7-2 and J usage is TRBJ1-4; unclear D gene. This CDR3 contains 15 residues. From germline, CDR1 is SGHTA and CDR2 FQGNSA. Between the trimmed V and J ends, which lost 2 bases and 5 bases, there was a span of 12 bases. The CDR3 protein is CASSLSVQLNEKLFF. The CDR3 coding sequence is TGTGCCAGCAGCTTATCCGTACAGCTCAATGAAAAACTGTTTTTT.

This clone was seen ten or more times. A junction end diverges from the germline sequence, so it may reflect a read error. V and J are TRBV19 and TRBJ2-3; 9 bases are a match to TRBD1. From germline, CDR1 is LNHDA and CDR2 SQIVND (reference sequence). CDR3 length: 17 residues. CDR3: CASSIALTGGATDTQYF. CDR3 DNA: TGTGCCAGTAGCATAGCCCTGACAGGGGGGGCCACAGATACGCAGTATTTT. The whole variable domain, filled in from reference TRBV19 and TRBJ2-3, reads DGGITQSPKYLFRKEGQNVTLSCEQNLNHDAMYWYRQDPGQGLRLIYYSQIVNDFQKGDIAEGYSVSREKKESFPLTVTSAQKNPTAFYLCASSIALTGGATDTQYFGPGTRLTVL.

This clone appeared many times. The CDR3 sequence is CASSRGLAGGLEQYF. As DNA, the CDR3 is TGTGCCAGCAGTCGAGGACTAGCGGGGGGGCTCGAGCAGTACTTC. The chain uses TRBV6-5 and TRBJ2-7, with 15 bases fitting TRBD2. Germline V gene lookup returns CDR1 MNHEY and CDR2 SVGAGI. The J segment lost 6 bases and the V segment lost 5 bases, leaving 5 bases of the junction unmatched. The CDR3 consists of 15 residues.

This clone was observed at least ten times. The chain has TRBV6-4 and TRBJ2-3, with TRBD2 identical over 7 bases. CDR1 and CDR2 (germline): MRHNA, SNTAGT. The J segment lost 0 bases and the V segment lost 9 bases, leaving 9 bases of the junction unmatched. This CDR3 has 15 residues. Here the CDR3 reads CARGGAGDSTDTQYF. CDR3 DNA sequence: TGTGCCAGGGGAGGGGCGGGAGACAGCACAGATACGCAGTATTTT.

In this sample, this clone turned up many times. The rearrangement links TRBV30 to TRBJ2-5; tentative D call: TRBD2 (5 bases). The germline gives CDR1 GTSNPN, CDR2 SVGIG (reference sequence). Trimming pared 3 bases from V and 9 bases from J, leaving 14 bases between. This CDR3 is built from 12 residues. Written as DNA, the CDR3 is TGTGCCTGGAGCCGGCAACCGGAGGCCCAGTACTTC. Protein sequence: CAWSRQPEAQYF. Filled out from reference TRBV30 and TRBJ2-5, the complete variable domain reads SQTIHQWPATLVQPVGSPLSLECTVEGTSNPNLYWYRQAAGRGLQLLFYSVGIGQISSEVPQNLSASRPQDRQFILSSKKLLLSDSGFYLCAWSRQPEAQYFGPGTRLLVL.

This clone was seen ten or more times. This chain uses TRBV13 with TRBJ2-5; 12 nucleotides agree with TRBD2. The CDR3 covers 15 residues. V trimming: 5 bases; J trimming: 4 bases; junction bases outside the gene matches: 5. Germline-derived CDR1 and CDR2 are PRHDT and FYEKMQ (reference sequence). CDR3 sequence reads: CASSKKTSGGETQYF. CDR3 nucleotides: TGTGCCAGCAGCAAGAAGACTAGCGGGGGAGAGACCCAGTACTTC.

This clone was seen repeatedly, ten times or more. The V and J genes are TRBV19 and TRBJ2-5; 7 positions agree with TRBD2. The V and J ends lost 8 bases and 2 bases, in that order; junction bases with no gene match: 8. CDR1 LNHDA and CDR2 SQIVND come from the germline V gene (reference sequence). CDR3 length equals 14 residues. CDR3 DNA sequence: TGTGCCAGTGGTCAGGGACTACGACAAGAGACCCAGTACTTC. It encodes CASGQGLRQETQYF. Looking up the rest from reference TRBV19 and TRBJ2-5 gives the full variable domain: DGGITQSPKYLFRKEGQNVTLSCEQNLNHDAMYWYRQDPGQGLRLIYYSQIVNDFQKGDIAEGYSVSREKKESFPLTVTSAQKNPTAFYLCASGQGLRQETQYFGPGTRLLVL.

This clone appeared many times. The chain joins TRBV9 to TRBJ2-7; D call uncertain. The CDR3 has 13 amino acids. Trimming left V 0 bases short and J 1 base short, with 5 bases between. CDR1 and CDR2 from the germline V gene are SGDLS and YYNGEE. The CDR3 DNA reads as TGTGCCAGCAGCGTAGCCCCTTCCTACGAGCAGTACTTC. Residues: CASSVAPSYEQYF.

This clone was detected ten times or more. CDR3 coding DNA: TGTGCCACCAGCAGAGATAGTGTGGGCCAGGGGGTTCCGAACACTGAAGCTTTCTTT. Its protein product is CATSRDSVGQGVPNTEAFF. The chain is built from TRBV15 and TRBJ1-1; TRBD1 matches 7 bases. The CDR3 spans 19 residues. Germline loops: CDR1 LNHNV, CDR2 YYDKDF (reference sequence). J lost 1 base, V lost 0 bases, and 14 bases had no gene match.

Ten or more counts support this clone. This chain uses TRBV18 with TRBJ2-7, with 14 nucleotides matching TRBD2. Unmatched junction bases numbered 5, after V lost 6 bases and J lost 4 bases. The CDR3 covers 15 residues. CDR1 is KGHSH and CDR2 is LQKENI in the germline V gene. The CDR3 reads CASSGGLAGGYEQYF. In DNA, the CDR3 is TGTGCCAGCTCCGGCGGACTAGCGGGGGGATACGAGCAGTACTTC.